This T cell receptor beta chain stems from a study of T cells in Graves' hyperthyroidism and ophthalmopathy. The CDR3 regions of TCR beta were amplified from RNA transcripts. The HTBI primer set drove a first-round RT-PCR of the TCR CDR3. Each CDR3 protein is one row after TCRdb ran MiXCR on the multiplex PCR reads. Among about 600,000 distinct CDR3 sequences listed, approximately 16% were seen once. This clonotype was detected ten times or more. Ophthalmopathy in the patients scored at least 3 on Clinical Activity Score and at least 4 on NOSPECS grade, lasting under 3 months. Germline lookup yields CDR1 MDHEN and CDR2 SYDVKM. J gave up 6 bases and V 4 bases, and 11 bases lay outside the gene matches. The CDR3 extends over 15 amino acids.

The chain combines TRBV28 with TRBJ2-7, with TRBD2 identical over 8 bases. The material sequenced was blood. This receptor was obtained from a woman between 35 and 50 years old with Graves' ophthalmopathy. Here the CDR3 reads CASSSVASGRTEQYF. The CDR3, as DNA: TGTGCCAGCAGTTCGGTGGCTAGCGGGCGTACCGAGCAGTACTTC.